These 7 T cell receptor beta chains originate from one sample sequenced in a study of Ad26.COV2.S vaccination and SARS-CoV-2 variants. The treatment denotes: roughly 19 received Ad26.COV2.S at low or high dose, single or two shots; five or six received placebo; per-sample allocation not given. Material that was analyzed had been drawn on day 63 after the first vaccine or placebo injection. TCRdb's table, derived via immunoSEQ multiplex PCR, lists solely in-frame clones and lacks some. Among approximately 400,000 clones listed, roughly four fifths were seen once. This material consisted of peripheral blood, taken in a trial of Ad26.COV2.S vaccine versus placebo. All receptors come from a person aged 18-65 years who received the Ad26.COV2.S COVID-19 vaccine or a placebo.

The rearrangement links TRBV10-3 to TRBJ1-4; D is uncertain. The length of the CDR3 is 12 residues. Trimming pared 5 bases from V and 7 bases from J, leaving 8 bases between. Per the germline V gene, CDR1 is ENHRY and CDR2 is SYGVKD. The CDR3 DNA sequence: TGTGCCATCAGTCCGATTGGTGAAAAACTGTTTTTT. It encodes CAISPIGEKLFF.

The CDR3 coding sequence is TGTGCCAGCAGCCGCATGGGAGGTGAGCAGTTCTTC. It is translated as CASSRMGGEQFF. V is TRBV7-2 and J is TRBJ2-1; D may be TRBD2 (6 bases). Trimming took 5 bases from V and 9 from J, leaving 11 bases between them. This CDR3 region has 12 residues. The germline CDR1 and CDR2 sequences are SGHTA and FQGNSA.

The chain has TRBV4-1 and TRBJ1-2, with D hard to call. Germline CDR1 is MGHRA and CDR2 is YSYEKL. The CDR3 covers 15 residues. Trimming pared 3 bases from V and 4 bases from J, leaving 15 bases between. CDR3 in DNA: TGCGCCAGCAGCCAGGATCGAGGGAGTTCCTATGGCTACACCTTC. As protein: CASSQDRGSSYGYTF.

The chain employs TRBV2 and TRBJ1-6; D not certain. CDR3 length equals 14 residues. CDR1 is SNHLY and CDR2 is FYNNEI in the germline V gene. Deletions cut 6 bases from V and 0 bases from J, with 6 bases between. The CDR3 sequence is CASRTSSYNSPLHF. As DNA, the CDR3 is TGTGCCAGCAGGACGAGCTCCTATAATTCACCCCTCCACTTT. The entire variable domain, with the rest obtained from reference TRBV2 and TRBJ1-6, is as follows: EPEVTQTPSHQVTQMGQEVILRCVPISNHLYFYWYRQILGQKVEFLVSFYNNEISEKSEIFDDQFSVERPDGSNFTLKIRSTKLEDSAMYFCASRTSSYNSPLHFGNGTRLTVT.

The V and J genes are TRBV6-1 and TRBJ2-6; D gene unclear. The germline CDR1 and CDR2 sequences are MNHNS and SASEGT. The CDR3 is 16 amino acids. Trimming removed 1 base at V and 0 bases at J, with 7 bases between. The CDR3 DNA reads as TGTGCCAGCAGTGAAGTTGGTGTCTCTGGGGCCAACGTCCTGACTTTC. Encoded protein: CASSEVGVSGANVLTF.

This clone was counted a single time. The gene calls are TRBV4-2 and TRBJ1-2; D is unresolved. The CDR3 loop spans 15 amino acids. Trimming left V 0 bases short and J 6 bases short, with 14 bases between. Germline V lookup: CDR1 LGHNA, CDR2 YNFKEQ. CDR3 protein: CASSQDLPGSDGYTF. The DNA of the CDR3 is TGTGCCAGCAGCCAAGATCTGCCGGGGTCGGATGGCTACACCTTC.

The chain recombines TRBV5-1 with TRBJ2-5; D not resolved. V lost 0 bases, J lost 3 bases, and 12 bases lay in between. CDR1 is SGHRS, CDR2 YFSETQ, per germline. The CDR3 contains 15 residues. The CDR3 bases are TGCGCCAGCAGCTTGGCCCCTCCAGTTAAAGAGACCCAGTACTTC. Protein: CASSLAPPVKETQYF.